These 32 T cell receptor beta chains originate from one sample sequenced in a study of T cell changes during pregnancy in multiple sclerosis. Here immunoSEQ multiplex PCR was the method, and the copy in TCRdb shows in-frame clones only, minus some. In the table there are over 60,000 clones, around 91% of which are singletons. This specimen consisted of peripheral blood, obtained in the third trimester of pregnancy. The receptor source for this set is a female donor in good health, enrolled as a control in a pregnancy study.

The rearrangement uses TRBV2 and TRBJ2-1, with 9 nucleotides matching TRBD1. With 5 bases clipped from V and 8 bases from J, the junction kept 10 bases outside the gene matches. The CDR3 has 15 residues. Germline V gene sequence: CDR1 SNHLY, CDR2 FYNNEI. The CDR3 here is CASSPTPTGGHEQFF. The CDR3 nucleotides read TGTGCCAGCAGTCCAACCCCGACAGGGGGACATGAGCAGTTCTTC.

The chain employs TRBV6-5 and TRBJ2-2; D may be TRBD1 (5 bases). This CDR3 contains 14 residues. Looked up from germline, CDR1 is MNHEY and CDR2 is SVGAGI. V lost 5 bases to trimming and J lost 4 bases, with 11 bases between them. The CDR3 sequence: CASSRQGATGELFF. The CDR3 coding sequence is TGTGCCAGCAGTCGCCAGGGTGCCACCGGGGAGCTGTTTTTT.

The chain couples TRBV4-1 to TRBJ1-1; D is ambiguous. The CDR3 has 15 residues. V gave up 0 bases and J gave up 0 bases, with 8 bases separating them. The V gene's germline CDR1 is MGHRA and CDR2 YSYEKL. The CDR3 DNA reads TGCGCCAGCAGCCAAGAAAGCCGATTGAACACTGAAGCTTTCTTT. Amino acids: CASSQESRLNTEAFF.

This chain joins TRBV19 and TRBJ2-1; 10 nucleotides line up with TRBD2. The V gene end was trimmed by 6 bases and the J gene end by 7 bases; junction bases not matched to a gene: 15. Looked up from germline, CDR1 is LNHDA and CDR2 is SQIVND (reference sequence). This CDR3 is built from 17 residues. CDR3 in amino acids: CASSRSSGGLLGNEQFF. CDR3 nucleotide sequence: TGTGCCAGTAGCCGATCTAGCGGGGGCCTGCTGGGGAATGAGCAGTTCTTC.

The V gene is TRBV7-9, the J gene TRBJ1-4, with a tentative D call TRBD1 (5 bases). The V end lost 7 bases, the J end lost 1 base, and 16 bases lay between the germline ends. This CDR3 contains 16 residues. Germline lookup yields CDR1 SEHNR and CDR2 FQNEAQ (reference sequence). CDR3 bases: TGTGCCAGCACCTATCCCTCCGGGGGAACTAATGAAAAACTGTTTTTT. The encoded protein is CASTYPSGGTNEKLFF.

The chain carries TRBV10-3 and TRBJ2-1; TRBD1 agrees at 8 bases. The length of the CDR3 is 12 residues. J was trimmed by 8 bases and V by 6 bases; bases with no gene match: 3. Looked up from germline, CDR1 is ENHRY and CDR2 is SYGVKD. CDR3: CAIRDRAHEQFF. CDR3 sequence (DNA): TGTGCCATCAGGGACAGGGCACATGAGCAGTTCTTC.

The V gene is TRBV7-9, the J gene TRBJ2-1, with a weak D call TRBD1 (6 bases). CDR3 size: 19 residues. Germline V gene data show CDR1 as SEHNR and CDR2 as FQNEAQ (reference sequence). V lost 5 bases, J lost 2 bases, and 25 bases lay in between. The CDR3 loop reads CASSPISTGKGRAYNEQFF. The DNA for the CDR3 is TGTGCCAGCAGCCCCATCTCCACAGGGAAGGGGCGGGCCTACAATGAGCAGTTCTTC. Supplemented by reference TRBV7-9 and TRBJ2-1, the full variable domain reads DTGVSQNPRHKITKRGQNVTFRCDPISEHNRLYWYRQTLGQGPEFLTYFQNEAQLEKSRLLSDRFSAERPKGSFSTLEIQRTEQGDSAMYLCASSPISTGKGRAYNEQFFGPGTRLTVL.

The CDR3 DNA sequence: TGTGCCACCAAACCGGGACTCCTCTCGAGGAACACCGGGGAGCTGTTTTTT. It specifies CATKPGLLSRNTGELFF. The chain uses TRBV27 and TRBJ2-2; D possibly corresponds to TRBD2 (6 bases). V was pared by 10 bases and J by 1 base, with 22 bases between. The CDR3 sequence is 17 residues long. Looked up from germline, CDR1 is MNHEY and CDR2 is SMNVEV (reference sequence).

This rearrangement joins TRBV6-6 to TRBJ1-2; D is unresolved. The CDR3 is made up of 13 amino acids. Germline assignment: CDR1 MNHNY and CDR2 SVGAGI (reference sequence). V was shortened by 0 bases and J by 8 bases, with 10 bases between the two germline ends. CDR3 nucleotide sequence: TGTGCCAGCAGTTACTCCCCAACAGAGGGCTACACCTTC. Translated: CASSYSPTEGYTF.

The CDR3 is CASSPQGTGVAEAFF. As DNA, the CDR3 is TGTGCCAGCTCACCACAAGGGACAGGGGTAGCTGAAGCTTTCTTT. The gene calls are TRBV18 and TRBJ1-1, with 10 bases that match TRBD1. CDR3 length: 15 amino acids. V was pared by 1 base and J by 6 bases, with 5 bases of the junction left unmatched. The germline CDR1 and CDR2 sequences are KGHSH and LQKENI. Based on the CDR3 plus reference TRBV18 and TRBJ1-1, the full variable domain is NAGVMQNPRHLVRRRGQEARLRCSPMKGHSHVYWYRQLPEEGLKFMVYLQKENIIDESGMPKERFSAEFPKEGPSILRIQQVVRGDSAAYFCASSPQGTGVAEAFFGQGTRLTVV.

The chain employs TRBV15 and TRBJ1-4; TRBD1 is a possible D gene (5 bases). The V end was cut by 0 bases, the J end by 7 bases, with 12 bases between. The CDR3 has 15 amino acids. CDR1 LNHNV and CDR2 YYDKDF come from the germline V gene (reference sequence). This chain's CDR3 is CATSRDSGQGEKLFF. CDR3 coding DNA: TGTGCCACCAGCAGAGATTCAGGGCAGGGTGAAAAACTGTTTTTT.

This chain links TRBV6-6 with TRBJ2-7; 9 positions agree with TRBD1. V dropped 6 bases and J dropped 1; count of bases not matched to a gene: 10. Germline V gene sequence: CDR1 MNHNY, CDR2 SVGAGI (reference sequence). CDR3 length: 16 amino acids. The CDR3 DNA is TGTGCCAGCAGAGGTACACCCGGGACAGGGTCCTACGAGCAGTACTTC. This codes for CASRGTPGTGSYEQYF.

The chain combines TRBV5-1 with TRBJ2-3; D perhaps matches TRBD2 (7 bases). The CDR3 runs 16 residues. Germline V CDR1 and CDR2: SGHRS, YFSETQ. V lost 4 bases to trimming and J lost 4 bases, with 19 bases between them. DNA of the CDR3: TGCGCCAGCAGCCGGATAGGGGGGGCCACGTCAGATACGCAGTATTTT. It encodes CASSRIGGATSDTQYF.

V is TRBV4-1 and J is TRBJ1-4, with 7 nucleotides matching TRBD1. Germline V gives CDR1 MGHRA, CDR2 YSYEKL. There are 16 residues in the CDR3. V lost 4 bases and J lost 0; bases outside the gene matches: 5. The chain's CDR3 is CASSRAQGTTNEKLFF. DNA for the CDR3: TGCGCCAGCAGCCGAGCACAGGGGACAACTAATGAAAAACTGTTTTTT.

The rearrangement links TRBV6-1 to TRBJ2-6; D unclear. V lost 6 bases, J lost 4 bases, and 10 bases lay in between. CDR1 and CDR2 from the germline V gene are MNHNS and SASEGT. The CDR3 is made up of 14 amino acids. CDR3 nucleotides: TGTGCCAGCAGCCCTGTCTCCGGGGCCAACGTCCTGACTTTC. Protein sequence: CASSPVSGANVLTF.

This clone was found once. This chain connects TRBV27 to TRBJ1-3, with 8 bases identical to TRBD1. V shed 5 bases, J shed 4 bases, and the junction held 13 bases outside the gene matches. The CDR3 loop spans 17 amino acids. Per germline, CDR1 MNHEY and CDR2 SMNVEV (reference sequence). The chain's CDR3 is CASSRTGGQFPGNTIYF. In DNA form, the CDR3 reads TGTGCCAGCAGTAGAACAGGGGGACAGTTCCCAGGAAACACCATATATTTT.

This sequence joins TRBV5-1 and TRBJ2-3, with D possibly TRBD2 on 5 matching bases. Germline V gene sequence: CDR1 SGHRS, CDR2 YFSETQ. Trimming removed 0 bases at V and 3 bases at J, with 5 bases between. The CDR3 totals 13 residues. CDR3 residues: CASSLGGTDTQYF. The CDR3 DNA sequence: TGCGCCAGCAGCTTGGGAGGGACAGATACGCAGTATTTT.

The V call is TRBV18, the J call TRBJ1-2; D is possibly TRBD1 (5 bases). The CDR3 is 14 amino acids. V shed 2 bases and J shed 2 bases, with 9 bases lying between them. Per germline, CDR1 KGHSH and CDR2 LQKENI. In DNA, the CDR3 is TGTGCCAGCTCACCAAGGGGAGGGAACTATGGCTACACCTTC. It specifies CASSPRGGNYGYTF. The full variable domain, with the rest looked up from reference TRBV18 and TRBJ1-2, is NAGVMQNPRHLVRRRGQEARLRCSPMKGHSHVYWYRQLPEEGLKFMVYLQKENIIDESGMPKERFSAEFPKEGPSILRIQQVVRGDSAAYFCASSPRGGNYGYTFGSGTRLTVV.

The gene calls are TRBV7-2 and TRBJ1-6, with D unclear. This CDR3 has 13 residues. The germline V and J ends were trimmed by 5 bases and 3 bases, with 5 bases remaining between them. Germline lookup yields CDR1 SGHTA and CDR2 FQGNSA. CDR3 residues: CASSPLYNSPLHF. The CDR3 DNA sequence: TGTGCCAGCAGCCCACTCTATAATTCACCCCTCCACTTT.

The genes are TRBV7-2 and TRBJ2-1, with TRBD2 matching over 7 bases. The junction had 1 base not matched to a gene; V was cut back by 3 bases and J by 5 bases. The CDR3 has 13 amino acids. Germline-derived CDR1 and CDR2 are SGHTA and FQGNSA. DNA for the CDR3: TGTGCCAGCAGCTTGGGGAGGGACAATGAGCAGTTCTTC. It encodes CASSLGRDNEQFF.

This chain joins TRBV5-6 and TRBJ1-1, with 7 bases identical to TRBD1. V shed 9 bases and J 0 bases; nucleotides not matched to a gene: 5. In germline, CDR1 is SGHDT, CDR2 YYEEEE. The length of the CDR3 is 13 residues. The DNA of the CDR3 is TGTGCCACCAAGGGACAGTTGAACACTGAAGCTTTCTTT. It yields the protein CATKGQLNTEAFF.

CDR3 loop: CASSPPGQPAYEQYF. CDR3 bases: TGTGCCAGCTCACCCCCTGGACAGCCAGCCTACGAGCAGTACTTC. The J gene is TRBJ2-7, the V gene TRBV18; maybe TRBD1 (6 bases). The germline CDR1 and CDR2 sequences are KGHSH and LQKENI. The CDR3 totals 15 residues. The V end lost 3 bases, the J end lost 2 bases, and 14 bases lay between the germline ends.

The rearrangement links TRBV6-1 to TRBJ1-2; D not certain. The germline V and J ends were trimmed by 3 bases and 5 bases, with 28 bases remaining between them. Per germline, CDR1 MNHNS and CDR2 SASEGT. The CDR3 is made up of 19 amino acids. In DNA, the CDR3 is TGTGCCAGCAGTGAGAGGAGGAACAGACTATCCGAACCGGGTTATGGCTACACCTTC. Translated, it gives CASSERRNRLSEPGYGYTF.

V gene TRBV5-1 combines with J gene TRBJ2-1; 8 positions agree with TRBD1. The J segment lost 8 bases and the V segment lost 0 bases, leaving 4 bases of the junction unmatched. Germline V gives CDR1 SGHRS, CDR2 YFSETQ. This CDR3 is built from 14 residues. The CDR3 region is CASSLGRGRYEQFF. In nucleotides, the CDR3 is TGCGCCAGCAGCTTGGGCAGGGGGCGGTATGAGCAGTTCTTC. Using reference TRBV5-1 and TRBJ2-1 for the parts outside the CDR3, the full variable domain is KAGVTQTPRYLIKTRGQQVTLSCSPISGHRSVSWYQQTPGQGLQFLFEYFSETQRNKGNFPGRFSGRQFSNSRSEMNVSTLELGDSALYLCASSLGRGRYEQFFGPGTRLTVL.

The chain couples TRBV5-1 to TRBJ1-1; D might be TRBD1 (5 bases). The CDR3 length is 17 residues. Germline values: CDR1 SGHRS, CDR2 YFSETQ. V lost 4 bases and J 6 bases, leaving 25 bases between the germline ends. The chain's CDR3 is CASSVGIRAGVVSEAFF. The CDR3 bases are TGCGCCAGCAGCGTCGGTATTAGGGCGGGGGTCGTTTCTGAAGCTTTCTTT.

V gene TRBV18 combines with J gene TRBJ2-7, with 8 bases aligning to TRBD2. V shed 2 bases, J shed 4 bases, and the junction held 7 bases outside the gene matches. Germline CDR1 and CDR2: KGHSH and LQKENI. This CDR3 comprises 15 residues. CDR3 DNA sequence: TGTGCCAGCTCACCAGGACTAGCTCACGTTTACGAGCAGTACTTC. Residues: CASSPGLAHVYEQYF.

The chain carries TRBV6-5 and TRBJ2-7; TRBD1 agrees at 10 bases. The CDR3 covers 14 residues. V gave up 6 bases and J gave up 2 bases; unmatched junction bases: 4. Germline CDR1 reads MNHEY; CDR2 reads SVGAGI. DNA for the CDR3: TGTGCCAGCAGAGGGACAGGGGTCACCTACGAGCAGTACTTC. Translation: CASRGTGVTYEQYF.

This clone was seen just once. This chain's CDR3 is CASSLGTGNYNEQFF. CDR3 nucleotide sequence: TGTGCCAGCAGCCTCGGGACAGGGAACTACAATGAGCAGTTCTTC. The chain combines TRBV6-4 with TRBJ2-1; 9 nucleotides align to TRBD1. Looked up from germline, CDR1 is MRHNA and CDR2 is SNTAGT. CDR3 length: 15 residues. V was clipped by 6 bases and J by 3 bases; unmatched bases: 6.

The rearrangement joins TRBV5-1 to TRBJ1-5; TRBD1 matches 8 bases. The CDR3 is 17 amino acids. The V gene's germline CDR1 is SGHRS and CDR2 YFSETQ. Trimming took 0 bases from V and 4 from J; bases not matched to a gene: 9. The CDR3 bases are TGCGCCAGCAGCTTGGGACAGGGGCGCGTAAGAAATCAGCCCCAGCATTTT. Translated: CASSLGQGRVRNQPQHF.

The V call is TRBV11-2, the J call TRBJ1-2; weak D call: TRBD1 (5 bases). Germline V gives CDR1 SGHAT, CDR2 FQNNGV. With 1 base removed from V and 7 bases from J, the gap between germline ends came to 13 bases. The CDR3 loop spans 14 amino acids. CDR3 loop: CASSLGPSGLGYTF. The CDR3 region has the DNA TGTGCCAGCAGCTTAGGGCCATCGGGACTTGGCTACACCTTC. Using reference TRBV11-2 and TRBJ1-2 for the parts outside the CDR3, the full variable domain is EAGVAQSPRYKIIEKRQSVAFWCNPISGHATLYWYQQILGQGPKLLIQFQNNGVVDDSQLPKDRFSAERLKGVDSTLKIQPAKLEDSAVYLCASSLGPSGLGYTFGSGTRLTVV.

CDR3 protein: CASSVPHLQGAPNTGELFF. DNA of the CDR3: TGTGCCAGCAGCGTCCCCCACCTTCAGGGGGCTCCGAACACCGGGGAGCTGTTTTTT. The genes are TRBV9 and TRBJ2-2; 8 bases fit TRBD1. Trimming cost V 2 bases and J 0 bases; bases outside gene matches: 12. The CDR3 has 19 residues. Per germline, CDR1 SGDLS and CDR2 YYNGEE.

The chain recombines TRBV5-1 with TRBJ1-1; 7 bases are a match to TRBD1. The V segment lost 4 bases and the J segment 2 bases; nucleotides outside the gene matches: 8. This CDR3 has 15 amino acids. Germline V CDR1 and CDR2: SGHRS, YFSETQ. DNA for the CDR3: TGCGCCAGCAGCCCCACCCGACAGGGCAACACTGAAGCTTTCTTT. It yields the protein CASSPTRQGNTEAFF.